This TCR beta chain is drawn from a study of T cell responses to AZD1222 COVID-19 vaccine. Findings and limits, study-wide: Seropositive at baseline were only 5 to 7 AZD1222 recipients. Targeting of unmutated variant regions was reportedly seen in nearly half of spike-specific TCRs. Clonal diversity may have been underestimated in mostly white British donors. Repertoires in all cases were sampled only once the peak T cell response had passed.

Sequencing used immunoSEQ multiplex PCR; TCRdb keeps in-frame clones, though not all of them. Of 150,000 to 200,000 clones in the sample, about 91% were seen once. As to this clone: Its antigen is undetermined.

The material was peripheral blood, obtained 28 days after the second AZD1222 dose. The TCR was taken from an adult who received the AZD1222 COVID-19 vaccine.

The CDR3 sequence is CASSRSDPGYTF. The CDR3 DNA follows: TGTGCCAGCAGTCGCTCGGACCCTGGCTACACCTTC. This chain uses TRBV6-6 with TRBJ1-2; no firm D call. The length of the CDR3 is 12 residues. V was shortened by 5 bases and J by 7 bases, with 11 bases between the two germline ends. Germline assignment: CDR1 MNHNY and CDR2 SVGAGI (reference sequence).